This TCR beta chain was captured by sequencing in a study of T cell responses to AZD1222 COVID-19 vaccine. General study points: The study sampled repertoires only after the peak T cell response. Baseline serology detected seropositivity in only six AZD1222 recipients. Spike as a whole was targeted by vaccine-associated CD4 TCRs, dominant at 160-218 and 743-854.

On this clone itself: Its antigen is undetermined.

Researchers grouped second doses given at about 4 or about 12 weeks into one pool. CDR3 size: 13 residues. Trimming took off 1 base at V and 5 bases at J, with 9 bases between the two ends. Germline V gene lookup returns CDR1 SGHDT and CDR2 YYEEEE. The protocol was immunoSEQ multiplex PCR, while the TCRdb copy is restricted to in-frame clones and leaves out a portion. The data contain some 180,000 clones, approximately 90% of them singletons. The chain couples TRBV5-6 to TRBJ1-2, with D possibly TRBD1 on 5 matching bases. The TCR sequence derives from an adult who received the AZD1222 COVID-19 vaccine. The sample in question was peripheral blood, obtained 28 days after the second AZD1222 dose. In nucleotides, the CDR3 is TGTGCCAGCAGCTTGCCAGGGTGGTATGGCTACACCTTC. Translation gives CASSLPGWYGYTF.